This TCR beta chain was documented in a study of chemoradiotherapy in HPV16-positive cancers. Study at large: Functional T-cell assays on a couple of HPV16-positive patients' cells defined candidate HPV-specific clones and common TCR motifs.

General study results and limits: Functional assays defining HPV-specific T cells used only a couple of HPV16-positive patients. Candidate HPV-specific clones and E7-related TCR motifs grew in tumor during treatment.

Only a few counts were recorded for this clone. Its specificity is unknown. Method: immunoSEQ multiplex PCR; TCRdb's copy keeps in-frame clones and lacks some. The top ten clones hold more than 15% of a sample with about 29,000 clones, about 93% of them seen once. V was cut by 7 bases and J by 7 bases, with 17 bases left in between. The CDR3 sequence is 15 residues long. Germline CDR1 reads MNHEY; CDR2 reads SVGAGI. V is TRBV6-5 and J is TRBJ1-6; D not certain. This clonotype was obtained from a human donor with HPV-associated anogenital cancer. This specimen consisted of blood, obtained from a patient who underwent chemoradiotherapy. The chain's CDR3 is CASTDHGLWNSPLHF. CDR3 nucleotide sequence: TGTGCCAGCACGGACCATGGCTTATGGAATTCACCCCTCCACTTT.